These T cell receptor beta chains were read from a single sample in a study of blood T cell repertoires in COVID-19. Only in-frame clones appear in the TCRdb table, and some are missing; sequencing was by immunoSEQ multiplex PCR. Among almost 400,000 clones listed, roughly 88% were seen once. Sequences were obtained from PBMCs or T cells enriched from blood (not recorded which). The receptors were sampled from a woman in her 30s with acute COVID-19. CDR3s include the opening cysteine and the closing phenylalanine or tryptophan. The D gene is left open where the match is weak. Not all rows give a size; the values are once, few, many and, for expanded clones, a class.

size	D	J	V	CDR3	DNA
-	-	TRBJ2-5	TRBV15	CATSRGPGDSYLKTQYF	TGTGCCACCAGCAGAGGGCCGGGGGACAGTTATCTGAAGACCCAGTACTTC
-	-	TRBJ2-3	TRBV19	CASSIVLAATDTQYF	TGTGCCAGTAGTATAGTTTTAGCGGCCACAGATACGCAGTATTTT
-	-	TRBJ2-5	TRBV7-2	CASSSSRGETQYF	TGTGCCAGCAGTTCTAGTAGGGGAGAGACCCAGTACTTC
-	TRBD1	TRBJ2-5	TRBV2	CASRAGQGFGETQYF	TGTGCCAGCAGGGCCGGACAGGGTTTCGGCGAGACCCAGTACTTC
-	-	TRBJ1-1	TRBV11-1	CASSPDRLGAFF	TGTGCCAGCAGCCCCGACAGGCTCGGAGCTTTCTTT
-	-	TRBJ2-1	TRBV9	CASSVGLAGALYNEQFF	TGTGCCAGCAGCGTAGGGCTCGCGGGGGCTCTATACAATGAGCAGTTCTTC
-	-	TRBJ1-1	TRBV2	CASHFGGTEAFF	TGTGCCAGCCACTTCGGGGGAACTGAAGCTTTCTTT
-	TRBD1	TRBJ2-7	TRBV29-1	CSVEDRQGNAYEQYF	TGCAGCGTTGAAGATCGACAGGGGAATGCCTACGAGCAGTACTTC
-	-	TRBJ1-1	TRBV2	CASSEGYVEISEAFF	TGTGCCAGCAGTGAAGGATACGTGGAGATCTCTGAAGCTTTCTTT
-	-	TRBJ2-1	TRBV27	CASSLAGYNEQFF	TGTGCCAGCAGTTTGGCAGGCTACAATGAGCAGTTCTTC
few	TRBD2	TRBJ2-1	TRBV7-9	CASSLFGGLAGSSYNEQFF	TGTGCCAGCAGCTTATTTGGGGGACTAGCGGGGAGCTCCTACAATGAGCAGTTCTTC
-	-	TRBJ2-1	TRBV10-1	CASSVASLPYNEQFF	TGCGCCAGCAGTGTTGCCTCACTCCCCTACAATGAGCAGTTCTTC
-	TRBD1	TRBJ2-2	TRBV5-1	CASSLGFLSDRRTGELFF	TGCGCCAGCAGCTTGGGTTTCCTCTCGGACAGGAGGACCGGGGAGCTGTTTTTT
-	-	TRBJ1-1	TRBV14	CASSQRVKATEAFF	TGTGCCAGCAGCCAACGGGTCAAGGCTACTGAAGCTTTCTTT
once	-	TRBJ1-5	TRBV6-5	CASGGVKEPQHF	TGTGCCAGCGGAGGGGTGAAGGAGCCCCAGCATTTT
-	TRBD2	TRBJ2-1	TRBV19	CASSPLAGGPFDNEQFF	TGTGCCAGTAGTCCGTTAGCGGGGGGGCCATTCGACAATGAGCAGTTCTTC
-	TRBD1	TRBJ2-7	TRBV19	CASSPGTGPSYEQYF	TGTGCCAGTAGCCCGGGGACAGGGCCTTCCTACGAGCAGTACTTC
-	-	TRBJ1-1	TRBV29-1	CSVEDGGGRETEAFF	TGCAGCGTTGAAGATGGGGGGGGGCGAGAGACTGAAGCTTTCTTT
-	-	TRBJ1-2	TRBV7-9	CASSFGGPRYTF	TGTGCCAGCAGCTTTGGTGGGCCTCGCTACACCTTC
-	-	TRBJ1-5	TRBV6-4	CASSPGDSNQPQHF	TGTGCCAGCAGCCCAGGGGATAGCAATCAGCCCCAGCATTTT
-	-	TRBJ1-2	TRBV2	CASRAGPPTNYGYTF	TGTGCCAGCAGGGCAGGGCCCCCTACTAACTATGGCTACACCTTC
-	TRBD1	TRBJ1-2	TRBV7-3	CASSLNPPGQGHYGYTF	TGTGCCAGCAGCTTAAACCCCCCCGGACAGGGACACTATGGCTACACCTTC
-	-	TRBJ1-1	TRBV4-1	CASSQQQLMNTEAFF	TGCGCCAGCAGCCAGCAACAGCTCATGAACACTGAAGCTTTCTTT
-	-	TRBJ1-3	TRBV19	CASNEGLAGNTIYF	TGTGCCAGTAACGAGGGTCTGGCTGGAAACACCATATATTTT
-	TRBD1	TRBJ1-1	TRBV30	CAWRTGITEAFF	TGTGCCTGGCGGACAGGGATCACTGAAGCTTTCTTT
-	TRBD1	TRBJ1-2	TRBV29-1	CSVAGTGFVENGYTF	TGCAGCGTGGCCGGGACAGGGTTTGTTGAAAATGGCTACACCTTC
-	-	TRBJ1-4	TRBV7-2	CASSLVPANEKLFF	TGTGCCAGCAGCTTAGTGCCAGCTAATGAAAAACTGTTTTTT
-	TRBD1	TRBJ1-1	TRBV5-1	CASTTGGNTEAFF	TGCGCCAGCACGACAGGGGGGAACACTGAAGCTTTCTTT
once	-	TRBJ2-5	TRBV5-4	CASSLGISTGEQETQYF	TGTGCCAGCAGCTTGGGTATATCGACAGGTGAACAAGAGACCCAGTACTTC
-	TRBD2	TRBJ2-7	TRBV7-9	CASSSRASGGDEQYF	TGTGCCAGCAGCTCGCGGGCTAGCGGGGGTGACGAGCAGTACTTC
-	TRBD1	TRBJ1-1	TRBV5-5	CASSRGTGGRGTEAFF	TGTGCCAGCAGCCGCGGGACAGGGGGCCGGGGCACTGAAGCTTTCTTT
-	TRBD1	TRBJ2-2	TRBV5-1	CASSETSPAYRGRGTGELFF	TGCGCCAGCAGCGAGACTTCCCCGGCCTACAGGGGGCGGGGCACCGGGGAGCTGTTTTTT
-	-	TRBJ1-1	TRBV5-1	CASSLVVPSNTEAFF	TGCGCCAGCAGCTTGGTCGTACCCAGTAACACTGAAGCTTTCTTT
-	-	TRBJ1-2	TRBV10-2	CASSESRATVYGYTF	TGCGCCAGCAGTGAGTCCAGGGCCACCGTCTATGGCTACACCTTC
-	-	TRBJ1-2	TRBV19	CASRDSDQNYGYTF	TGTGCCAGTAGAGACAGCGACCAAAACTATGGCTACACCTTC
-	TRBD2	TRBJ2-4	TRBV5-1	CASSLVTSGGPANIQYF	TGCGCCAGCAGCTTGGTTACTAGCGGGGGACCTGCGAACATTCAGTACTTC
-	-	TRBJ2-2	TRBV24-1	CATSDPGATGELFF	TGTGCCACCAGTGATCCAGGGGCCACCGGGGAGCTGTTTTTT
-	TRBD1	TRBJ1-4	TRBV6-5	CASSTWTGTNEKLFF	TGTGCCAGCAGTACATGGACAGGAACTAATGAAAAACTGTTTTTT
-	-	TRBJ1-5	TRBV6-2/TRBV6-3	CASSPPLGRDLRISPQHF	TGTGCCAGCAGCCCCCCTTTAGGGAGGGACCTTAGAATCAGCCCCCAGCATTTT
-	TRBD1	TRBJ1-5	TRBV29-1	CSVETGVNQPQHF	TGCAGCGTTGAGACAGGGGTCAATCAGCCCCAGCATTTT
once	-	TRBJ1-2	TRBV2	CASSEWVRGNYGYTF	TGTGCCAGCAGTGAGTGGGTCAGGGGTAACTATGGCTACACCTTC
-	-	TRBJ1-1	TRBV5-3	CARSPCRTEAFF	TGTGCCAGAAGCCCGTGTCGCACTGAAGCTTTCTTT
-	-	TRBJ1-4	TRBV2	CASGLDRDEKLFF	TGTGCCAGCGGTCTGGACAGAGATGAAAAACTGTTTTTT
few	TRBD2	TRBJ2-7	TRBV9	CASSETGGSSYEQYF	TGTGCCAGCAGCGAAACCGGGGGGTCCTCCTACGAGCAGTACTTC
-	-	TRBJ2-2	TRBV5-1	CASETGGELFF	TGCGCCAGCGAAACTGGCGGGGAGCTGTTTTTT
-	TRBD1	TRBJ1-2	TRBV19	CASIRDSNYGYTF	TGTGCTAGTATACGGGACAGCAACTATGGCTACACCTTC
-	TRBD2	TRBJ2-3	TRBV11-3	CASSLRTSDTDTQYF	TGTGCCAGCAGCTTACGGACTAGCGACACAGATACGCAGTATTTT
-	-	TRBJ1-6	TRBV18	CASSPTRERNNSPLHF	TGTGCCAGCTCACCGACCCGGGAGAGAAATAATTCACCCCTCCACTTT
once	-	TRBJ2-7	TRBV7-2	CASSLGYGGYEQYF	TGTGCCAGCAGCTTAGGATACGGGGGCTACGAGCAGTACTTC
-	-	TRBJ1-2	TRBV19	CASSPLSYGYTF	TGTGCCAGTAGCCCCCTCTCCTATGGCTACACCTTC